The 29 T cell receptor beta chains below were found in one sample sequenced in a study of blood T cell repertoires in COVID-19. Here immunoSEQ multiplex PCR was the method, and the copy in TCRdb shows in-frame clones only, minus some. The sample has approximately 250,000 clones; roughly 79% are singletons. What was sequenced was PBMCs or T cells enriched from blood (not recorded which). Every receptor here comes from a man aged 40-50 years who had recovered from COVID-19.

This clone showed up just once. The V gene is TRBV6-5, the J gene TRBJ1-3; no firm D call. Trimming removed 11 bases from V and 4 bases from J, with 18 bases in between. The CDR3 loop spans 14 amino acids. The germline V gene encodes CDR1 MNHEY and CDR2 SVGAGI. The chain's CDR3 is CAATGVGFGNTIYF. The CDR3 nucleotides are TGTGCCGCCACGGGAGTGGGTTTCGGAAACACCATATATTTT.

With regard to this clone: A much more abundant neighbour one base away suggests this may be a read error. The CDR3 here is CASSYQNSPLHF. CDR3 DNA sequence: TGTGCCAGCAGCTACCAGAATTCACCCCTCCACTTT. The chain combines TRBV5-4 with TRBJ1-6; D is undetermined. The CDR3 length is 12 residues. V shed 3 bases and J shed 7 bases, with 5 bases lying between them. Germline V gene sequence: CDR1 SGHNT, CDR2 YYREEE (reference sequence).

V usage is TRBV9 and J usage is TRBJ2-1; TRBD2 agrees at 10 bases. Losses at the gene ends were 4 bases for V and 5 bases for J; bases not matched to a gene: 3. Germline lookup yields CDR1 SGDLS and CDR2 YYNGEE. There are 14 residues in the CDR3. CDR3 coding DNA: TGTGCCAGCAGCACACTAGCGGGGAACAATGAGCAGTTCTTC. This encodes CASSTLAGNNEQFF.

The chain combines TRBV3-1 (or the pseudogene TRBV3-2) with TRBJ1-4; 7 bases line up with TRBD1. The germline V gene has CDR1 LGHDT and CDR2 YNNKEL (reference sequence). With V trimmed by 4 bases and J by 4 bases, 6 bases remained unmatched. The CDR3 runs to 15 residues. The CDR3 coding sequence is TGTGCCAGCAGCCCCTTCGGGACAGTTAATGAAAAACTGTTTTTT. Protein: CASSPFGTVNEKLFF.

This chain joins TRBV19 and TRBJ1-1, with 10 bases aligning to TRBD1. The germline gives CDR1 LNHDA, CDR2 SQIVND (reference sequence). This CDR3 has 15 residues. V dropped 9 bases and J dropped 3; count of bases not matched to a gene: 10. The CDR3 here is CASRTWGTGDTEAFF. Written as DNA, the CDR3 is TGTGCCAGCAGGACCTGGGGGACAGGGGACACTGAAGCTTTCTTT.

V and J are TRBV29-1 and TRBJ1-2; no clear D gene. Germline V gene sequence: CDR1 SQVTM, CDR2 ANQGSEA. V lost 4 bases to trimming and J lost 4 bases, with 7 bases between them. CDR3 length: 11 amino acids. The CDR3 protein is CSVVYSYGYTF. The CDR3 bases are TGCAGCGTTGTGTACAGCTATGGCTACACCTTC.

V usage is TRBV11-2 and J usage is TRBJ2-7; TRBD1 aligns across 7 bases. V trimming: 3 bases; J trimming: 6 bases; junction bases outside the gene matches: 8. Germline CDR1 reads SGHAT; CDR2 reads FQNNGV. This CDR3 is built from 14 residues. The CDR3 sequence: CASSFPTGVGEQYF. The CDR3 DNA sequence: TGTGCCAGCAGCTTCCCAACAGGGGTGGGCGAGCAGTACTTC.

The V and J genes are TRBV2 and TRBJ1-4, with D hard to call. CDR1 SNHLY and CDR2 FYNNEI come from the germline V gene. This CDR3 contains 11 residues. Trimming removed 5 bases from V and 7 bases from J, with 5 bases in between. CDR3 in amino acids: CASSYGEKLFF. The CDR3 bases are TGTGCCAGCAGTTACGGTGAAAAACTGTTTTTT.

This rearrangement joins TRBV10-3 to TRBJ2-2; no definite D call. The CDR3 extends over 13 amino acids. V was cut by 3 bases and J by 6 bases, with 8 bases left in between. Germline values: CDR1 ENHRY, CDR2 SYGVKD. The CDR3: CAISEEMAGELFF. For the CDR3, the DNA is TGTGCCATCAGTGAAGAGATGGCCGGGGAGCTGTTTTTT.

The chain combines TRBV29-1 with TRBJ1-1; D is unresolved. V was shortened by 6 bases and J by 1 base, with 6 bases between the two germline ends. CDR3 length: 11 amino acids. Germline-derived CDR1 and CDR2 are SQVTM and ANQGSEA. The chain's CDR3 is CSVVQNTEAFF. In nucleotides, the CDR3 is TGCAGCGTAGTACAGAACACTGAAGCTTTCTTT.

This sequence joins TRBV3-1 (or the pseudogene TRBV3-2) and TRBJ2-7; a weak D match, TRBD2 (5 bases). The CDR3 is 15 residues long. Germline CDR1 reads LGHDT; CDR2 reads YNNKEL (reference sequence). Trimming took 0 bases from V and 7 from J, leaving 16 bases between them. The CDR3 here is CASSQDPAGRGEQYF. The CDR3 DNA follows: TGTGCCAGCAGCCAAGATCCGGCTGGCAGAGGGGAGCAGTACTTC.

The chain combines TRBV30 with TRBJ1-2; 7 nucleotides match TRBD1. After removal of 3 bases from V and 8 bases from J, the junction contained 9 bases not matched to a gene. In germline, CDR1 is GTSNPN, CDR2 SVGIG (reference sequence). The CDR3 has 13 residues. The CDR3 spells CAWSGQVTQGYTF. The CDR3 DNA follows: TGTGCCTGGAGCGGACAGGTAACCCAGGGCTACACCTTC.

The rearrangement joins TRBV7-2 to TRBJ1-2; D gene uncertain. This CDR3 comprises 16 residues. CDR1 SGHTA and CDR2 FQGNSA come from the germline V gene. Trimming removed 1 base at V and 6 bases at J, with 18 bases between. CDR3 coding DNA: TGTGCCAGCAGCTTAGGCGGGAACAGTTACGGGGATGGCTACACCTTC. Translating gives CASSLGGNSYGDGYTF.

V usage is TRBV7-8 and J usage is TRBJ1-4; possible D gene TRBD1, 6 bases. This CDR3 spans 15 amino acids. V lost 5 bases to trimming and J lost 0 bases, with 10 bases between them. Germline V gene sequence: CDR1 SGHVS, CDR2 FQNEAQ. CDR3 region: CASSPRTATNEKLFF. CDR3 in DNA: TGTGCCAGCAGCCCGCGGACAGCAACTAATGAAAAACTGTTTTTT.

This chain connects TRBV2 to TRBJ1-2, with 8 positions matching TRBD1. The CDR3 has 14 residues. The trim removed 4 bases at V and 4 bases at J, leaving 5 bases unmatched. CDR1 is SNHLY, CDR2 FYNNEI, per germline. In DNA form, the CDR3 reads TGTGCCAGCAGTGGGACAGGACAGGGCTATGGCTACACCTTC. Residues: CASSGTGQGYGYTF.

The V and J genes are TRBV27 and TRBJ1-2, with 7 bases aligning to TRBD1. V lost 4 bases and J lost 3; bases outside the gene matches: 14. CDR1 is MNHEY and CDR2 is SMNVEV in the germline V gene (reference sequence). CDR3 size: 17 residues. CDR3 loop: CASSSTSRDRGDYGYTF. CDR3 DNA: TGTGCCAGCAGTTCAACTAGCCGGGACAGAGGTGACTATGGCTACACCTTC.

V and J are TRBV5-4 and TRBJ1-2; tentatively, D is TRBD1 (6 bases). The V gene's germline CDR1 is SGHNT and CDR2 YYREEE (reference sequence). The CDR3 length is 16 residues. Trimming left V 2 bases short and J 0 bases short, with 14 bases between. DNA for the CDR3: TGTGCCAGCAGCTTAGGGACAATGCGAGCTAACTATGGCTACACCTTC. Protein sequence: CASSLGTMRANYGYTF.

The chain's CDR3 is CASRSGTGEGYTF. The CDR3 nucleotides are TGCGCCAGCAGATCCGGGACAGGGGAAGGCTACACCTTC. The V call is TRBV5-1, the J call TRBJ1-2, with TRBD1 matching over 10 bases. Germline CDR1 reads SGHRS; CDR2 reads YFSETQ. The CDR3 has 13 amino acids. Germline trimming cut 5 bases from V and 8 bases from J; bases unmatched to any gene: 6.

This clone was recorded once. The chain has TRBV28 and TRBJ1-5; the D is unclear. Germline V gives CDR1 MDHEN, CDR2 SYDVKM. The ends were cut back, 9 bases at V and 1 base at J, with 19 bases in the middle. CDR3 length: 16 amino acids. The chain's CDR3 is CASVPVGLGSNQPQHF. The CDR3 bases are TGTGCCAGTGTCCCCGTTGGGCTTGGGAGCAATCAGCCCCAGCATTTT.

CDR3 nucleotides: TGTGCCAGTTCCCTAGGGGGGGGGACCTACAATGAGCAGTTCTTC. Protein sequence: CASSLGGGTYNEQFF. The chain couples TRBV19 to TRBJ2-1; possibly TRBD2 for D (7 bases). The CDR3 contains 15 residues. Trimming took 8 bases from V and 2 from J, leaving 16 bases between them. Germline loops: CDR1 LNHDA, CDR2 SQIVND (reference sequence).

This rearrangement joins TRBV9 to TRBJ1-2; 9 nucleotides agree with TRBD1. The germline CDR1 and CDR2 sequences are SGDLS and YYNGEE. V shed 4 bases and J 7 bases; nucleotides not matched to a gene: 8. This CDR3 has 14 amino acids. DNA of the CDR3: TGTGCCAGCAGCCCAGGACAGGGGTTCACTGGCTACACCTTC. Amino acid sequence: CASSPGQGFTGYTF.

The genes are TRBV5-1 and TRBJ1-2; maybe TRBD1 (6 bases). Germline V gene data show CDR1 as SGHRS and CDR2 as YFSETQ. CDR3 length equals 13 residues. Between the trimmed V and J ends, which lost 4 bases and 8 bases, there was a span of 15 bases. CDR3 residues: CASSRGRGEGYTF. The CDR3 bases are TGCGCCAGCAGCCGGGGCAGGGGTGAGGGCTACACCTTC.

This clone was found a few times. The CDR3 region is CASSPTGGGGSPLHF. In nucleotides, the CDR3 is TGTGCCAGCAGCCCAACTGGGGGAGGAGGCTCACCCCTCCACTTT. The chain combines TRBV7-9 with TRBJ1-6, with a possible D match to TRBD1 (5 bases). Trimming removed 5 bases at V and 10 bases at J, with 18 bases between. CDR3 length: 15 amino acids. The germline V gene encodes CDR1 SEHNR and CDR2 FQNEAQ (reference sequence).

As to this clone: Distinct nucleotide sequences in the sample also encode this CDR3. The gene calls are TRBV29-1 and TRBJ1-1, with 9 nucleotides matching TRBD1. The trim removed 4 bases at V and 5 bases at J, leaving 5 bases unmatched. CDR1 and CDR2 from the germline V gene are SQVTM and ANQGSEA. The CDR3 loop spans 13 amino acids. The CDR3 here is CSVVKGQGTEAFF. For the CDR3, the DNA is TGCAGCGTTGTAAAGGGACAGGGAACTGAAGCTTTCTTT.

This clone showed up just a few times. The CDR3 loop reads CASSQLGREELFF. CDR3 in DNA: TGTGCCAGCAGCCAATTGGGTAGGGAGGAACTGTTTTTT. The V and J genes are TRBV11-2 and TRBJ1-4; D not resolved. The V end lost 5 bases, the J end lost 12 bases, and 16 bases lay between the germline ends. This CDR3 is built from 13 residues. CDR1 is SGHAT, CDR2 FQNNGV, per germline.

The CDR3 protein is CAWRPGGGAKNIQYF. CDR3 nucleotides: TGTGCCTGGAGACCCGGGGGGGGAGCCAAAAACATTCAGTACTTC. J is TRBJ2-4 and V is TRBV30; 8 nucleotides align to TRBD2. J lost 0 bases, V lost 3 bases, and 4 bases had no gene match. Germline CDR1 reads GTSNPN; CDR2 reads SVGIG (reference sequence). The CDR3 is 15 residues long.

The chain joins TRBV2 to TRBJ2-1, with D perhaps matching TRBD1 (6 bases). In germline, CDR1 is SNHLY, CDR2 FYNNEI. The CDR3 totals 15 residues. Trimming removed 1 base from V and 4 bases from J, with 11 bases in between. The CDR3 DNA follows: TGTGCCAGCAGTGAAGGCAGGGGCGCGTACAATGAGCAGTTCTTC. Translation: CASSEGRGAYNEQFF.

The chain carries TRBV2 and TRBJ1-1; no definite D call. CDR3 size: 13 residues. Trimming took 7 bases from V and 1 from J, leaving 10 bases between them. Germline CDR1 and CDR2: SNHLY and FYNNEI. Written as DNA, the CDR3 is TGTGCCAGCACCGCCGAGGGGAACACTGAAGCTTTCTTT. This encodes CASTAEGNTEAFF.

The V and J genes are TRBV15 and TRBJ2-5, with TRBD1 identical over 9 bases. There are 14 residues in the CDR3. Looked up from germline, CDR1 is LNHNV and CDR2 is YYDKDF (reference sequence). V shed 5 bases, J shed 5 bases, and the junction held 6 bases outside the gene matches. In DNA, the CDR3 is TGTGCCACCAGCGGTGGGACAGGGTGGGAGACCCAGTACTTC. Translating gives CATSGGTGWETQYF.